This is a list of T cell receptor beta chains from one sample in a study of T cell changes during pregnancy in multiple sclerosis. The data were produced by immunoSEQ multiplex PCR, yet TCRdb's version contains in-frame clones alone and is incomplete. The table has 70,000 to 85,000 clones, around 90% seen once. This specimen was peripheral blood, taken before pregnancy. The receptor source for this set is a female donor with multiple sclerosis, enrolled in a pregnancy study. Each CDR3 is given with its conserved first and last residue. The D gene is left open where the match is weak. A clone size is listed for some rows: how often the clone was seen (once, few, many), or a class if it is expanded.

.	TRBJ1-4	TRBD1	TRBV19	CASSMGQTNEKLFF	TGTGCCAGTAGTATGGGACAGACAAATGAAAAACTGTTTTTT
.	TRBJ1-1	.	TRBV25-1	CASISPMGDLEAFF	TGTGCCAGCATTTCCCCCATGGGAGACCTTGAAGCTTTCTTT
.	TRBJ2-7	TRBD2	TRBV30	CAWSGGGEQYF	TGTGCCTGGAGTGGGGGGGGCGAGCAGTACTTC
.	TRBJ2-7	TRBD1	TRBV6-1	CASSSPGTGSYEQYF	TGTGCCAGCAGTTCACCCGGGACAGGCTCCTACGAGCAGTACTTC
.	TRBJ1-4	TRBD1	TRBV4-1	CASSLGTAGTNEKLFF	TGCGCCAGCAGCCTTGGGACAGCCGGGACGAATGAAAAACTGTTTTTT
.	TRBJ2-7	.	TRBV5-1	CASSRGSSYEQYF	TGCGCCAGCAGTCGGGGGAGTTCCTACGAGCAGTACTTC
.	TRBJ1-1	.	TRBV2	CASLGRGSAFF	TGTGCCAGCCTGGGGAGGGGATCAGCTTTCTTT
.	TRBJ2-7	.	TRBV2	CASSEASTGSYEQYF	TGTGCCAGCAGTGAAGCGTCGACAGGATCCTACGAGCAGTACTTC
.	TRBJ1-2	.	TRBV25-1	CASRGRGSQNLGYTF	TGTGCCAGCAGGGGGCGGGGGTCCCAAAATCTGGGCTACACCTTC
.	TRBJ1-3	.	TRBV4-2	CASSPRGGGTIYF	TGTGCCAGCAGCCCCCGAGGGGGGGGAACCATATATTTT
.	TRBJ2-3	.	TRBV2	CASSPTSRRDTQYF	TGTGCCAGCAGCCCTACTAGCAGGCGAGATACGCAGTATTTT
.	TRBJ2-1	TRBD1	TRBV30	CAWSGLQGAYNEQFF	TGTGCCTGGAGTGGGCTCCAGGGGGCATACAATGAGCAGTTCTTC
.	TRBJ1-1	TRBD1	TRBV7-9	CASSLSGQGGYGDTEAFF	TGTGCCAGCAGCTTATCCGGACAGGGTGGTTATGGGGACACTGAAGCTTTCTTT
.	TRBJ1-5	.	TRBV5-6	CASSLGSLGVQPQHF	TGTGCCAGCAGCTTGGGCTCACTGGGAGTTCAGCCCCAGCATTTT
.	TRBJ1-5	.	TRBV30	CAWKFAGANQPQHF	TGTGCCTGGAAGTTTGCAGGGGCAAATCAGCCCCAGCATTTT
.	TRBJ1-4	.	TRBV12-5	CASGLRRGNEKLFF	TGTGCTAGTGGTTTAAGAAGGGGGAATGAAAAACTGTTTTTT
.	TRBJ2-2	.	TRBV29-1	CSVGGTTNTGELFF	TGCAGCGTTGGAGGGACAACGAACACCGGGGAGCTGTTTTTT
.	TRBJ2-3	.	TRBV12-5	CASGSDSESGADTQYF	TGTGCTAGTGGTTCCGACTCGGAATCGGGGGCAGATACGCAGTATTTT
.	TRBJ2-6	.	TRBV4-2	CASSQDSGAKHSGANVLTF	TGTGCCAGCAGCCAAGATTCTGGGGCAAAGCATTCTGGGGCCAACGTCCTGACTTTC
.	TRBJ2-5	.	TRBV7-3	CASSEGTGETQYF	TGTGCCAGCAGCGAAGGCACAGGAGAGACCCAGTACTTC
.	TRBJ2-2	TRBD1	TRBV6-5	CASYQTGVTGELFF	TGTGCCAGCTACCAAACAGGGGTGACCGGGGAGCTGTTTTTT
.	TRBJ2-5	.	TRBV19	CASSIFYQETQYF	TGTGCCAGTAGTATATTCTATCAAGAGACCCAGTACTTC
once	TRBJ2-7	TRBD1	TRBV6-1	CASSEETGIRVYEQYF	TGTGCCAGCAGTGAAGAGACAGGGATTAGGGTTTACGAGCAGTACTTC
once	TRBJ2-2	.	TRBV9	CASSPSLGPTGELFF	TGTGCCAGCAGCCCCTCCCTAGGTCCCACCGGGGAGCTGTTTTTT
.	TRBJ2-7	TRBD1	TRBV19	CASSTRQGSYEQYF	TGTGCCAGTAGTACCCGACAGGGTTCCTACGAGCAGTACTTC
.	TRBJ1-1	TRBD1	TRBV5-1	CASSQGVMLTEAFF	TGCGCCAGCAGCCAGGGGGTAATGCTCACTGAAGCTTTCTTT
.	TRBJ2-2	TRBD1	TRBV9	CASSVWGQGARDTGELFF	TGTGCCAGCAGCGTATGGGGACAGGGGGCGCGGGACACCGGGGAGCTGTTTTTT
.	TRBJ2-7	.	TRBV6-5	CASSYSKVGGRGEQYF	TGTGCCAGCAGTTACTCGAAGGTGGGGGGGCGCGGGGAGCAGTACTTC
.	TRBJ1-1	.	TRBV13	CASSFHRTMNTEAFF	TGTGCCAGCAGCTTCCACAGGACTATGAACACTGAAGCTTTCTTT
.	TRBJ1-3	TRBD1	TRBV18	CASSPPGQGHSGNTIYF	TGTGCCAGCTCACCACCGGGACAGGGTCACTCTGGAAACACCATATATTTT
.	TRBJ2-4	TRBD2	TRBV4-2	CASSQDLLSGDLAKNIQYF	TGTGCCAGCAGCCAAGACCTTTTGAGCGGGGATCTAGCCAAAAACATTCAGTACTTC
.	TRBJ2-1	.	TRBV6-6	CASMRGLAYNEQFF	TGTGCCAGCATGCGGGGTCTGGCCTACAATGAGCAGTTCTTC
.	TRBJ2-6	TRBD2	TRBV18	CASSPPGRAGANVLTF	TGTGCCAGCTCACCCCCTGGGAGGGCTGGGGCCAACGTCCTGACTTTC
few	TRBJ1-1	.	TRBV19	CASSVKTGNTEAFF	TGTGCCAGTAGTGTAAAGACAGGGAACACTGAAGCTTTCTTT
.	TRBJ2-7	.	TRBV10-2	CASSEGLTPYEQYF	TGCGCCAGCAGTGAAGGACTTACTCCCTACGAGCAGTACTTC
once	TRBJ2-1	TRBD1	TRBV19	CASSPGTGLAEQFF	TGTGCCAGTAGTCCCGGGACAGGGCTCGCTGAGCAGTTCTTC
.	TRBJ2-2	TRBD1	TRBV19	CASSRDRGNTGELFF	TGTGCCAGTAGCCGGGACAGGGGGAACACCGGGGAGCTGTTTTTT
.	TRBJ1-2	.	TRBV13	CASSRNSGPLGYTF	TGTGCCAGCAGCAGAAACAGCGGACCGCTGGGCTACACCTTC
.	TRBJ2-2	.	TRBV5-6	CASSLVQAGELFF	TGTGCCAGCAGCTTGGTTCAGGCCGGGGAGCTGTTTTTT
.	TRBJ2-5	TRBD2	TRBV5-1	CASSHGGVQETQYF	TGCGCCAGCAGCCACGGGGGGGTCCAAGAGACCCAGTACTTC
few	TRBJ1-4	TRBD1	TRBV6-1	CASRPGQEYEKLFF	TGTGCCAGCAGACCGGGACAGGAGTATGAAAAACTGTTTTTT
.	TRBJ1-1	.	TRBV9	CASSAPAGGVNTEAFF	TGTGCCAGCAGCGCCCCCGCGGGTGGGGTGAACACTGAAGCTTTCTTT
once	TRBJ1-2	.	TRBV27	CASSFGPTDGYTF	TGTGCCAGCAGTTTTGGCCCTACAGACGGCTACACCTTC
.	TRBJ1-5	TRBD1	TRBV11-2	CASSLGGRGDQPQHF	TGTGCCAGCAGCTTAGGTGGCAGGGGGGATCAGCCCCAGCATTTT
few	TRBJ2-2	TRBD2	TRBV19	CASSGAGGGTGELFF	TGTGCCAGTAGTGGAGCGGGGGGCGGAACCGGGGAGCTGTTTTTT
.	TRBJ1-1	TRBD1	TRBV29-1	CSVRTTGADTEAFF	TGCAGCGTCCGCACCACAGGGGCAGACACTGAAGCTTTCTTT
.	TRBJ2-7	.	TRBV5-5	CASSLWGGALSSYEQYF	TGTGCCAGCAGCTTGTGGGGCGGGGCTCTGAGCTCCTACGAGCAGTACTTC
few	TRBJ2-7	.	TRBV6-5	CASSYGPLEDEQYF	TGTGCCAGCAGTTATGGGCCACTGGAGGACGAGCAGTACTTC
.	TRBJ2-5	TRBD2	TRBV9	CASSRSGGGKETQYF	TGTGCCAGCAGCCGTAGCGGGGGGGGCAAAGAGACCCAGTACTTC
.	TRBJ1-1	TRBD1	TRBV6-5	CASSSRQGGMNTEAFF	TGTGCCAGCAGTTCGAGACAGGGGGGAATGAACACTGAAGCTTTCTTT
.	TRBJ1-6	.	TRBV30	CAWTGKGVDDSPLHF	TGTGCCTGGACGGGGAAGGGTGTGGATGATTCACCCCTCCACTTT
.	TRBJ1-1	.	TRBV7-9	CASSFPGGTEAFF	TGTGCCAGCAGCTTCCCGGGAGGCACTGAAGCTTTCTTT